This T cell receptor (beta chain) was profiled in a study of blood T cell repertoires in COVID-19. V was clipped by 3 bases and J by 2 bases, with 12 bases between them. The CDR3 spans 15 residues. Germline-derived CDR1 and CDR2 are SGHTS and YDEGEE. TCRdb's copy holds only in-frame clones and misses some; the assay was immunoSEQ multiplex PCR. The sample lists approximately 170,000 clones, about 88% occurring once. The clonotype originates from a man in his sixties with acute or convalescent COVID-19. This chain connects TRBV5-8 to TRBJ1-5; TRBD1 is a possible D gene (5 bases). Source material: peripheral blood. The CDR3 loop is CASSSRGGGNQPQHF. CDR3 coding DNA: TGTGCCAGCAGCTCTCGTGGGGGGGGCAATCAGCCCCAGCATTTT.